The 32 T cell receptor beta chains reported below all come from one sample, sequenced in a study of blood T cells in healthy people across ages. A J-beta primer mix and a sample-barcoded 5' primer were used in a second PCR of about 7 to 12 cycles. TCRdb re-called the 5' RACE reads with MiXCR, one entry per CDR3 protein. Of some 940,000 distinct CDR3 sequences in the sample, 25% to 30% were seen once. These data were also filed under a second study, of T cells of mothers and their children.

The material sequenced was blood. The receptor set was obtained from a woman in her 40s in good health.

The chain recombines TRBV3-1 with TRBJ2-7, with 7 positions matching TRBD2. The junction had 15 bases not matched to a gene; V was cut back by 3 bases and J by 7 bases. CDR3 length: 16 amino acids. Germline V CDR1 and CDR2: LGHDT, YNNKEL (reference sequence). This CDR3 reads CASSHTLARRTKEQYF. CDR3 DNA sequence: TGTGCCAGCAGCCACACACTAGCGCGGAGGACCAAGGAGCAGTACTTC.

This clonotype turned up a few times. The V and J genes are TRBV6-6 and TRBJ1-4; D perhaps matches TRBD1 (5 bases). The V end was cut by 6 bases, the J end by 5 bases, with 16 bases between. Looked up from germline, CDR1 is MNHNY and CDR2 is SVGAGI (reference sequence). The CDR3 totals 15 residues. DNA of the CDR3: TGTGCCAGCAGCCTCAACAGGAGAGCAAATGAAAAACTGTTTTTT. This encodes CASSLNRRANEKLFF.

This clonotype was counted many times. CDR3 in amino acids: CASSPIGTALQQYF. In DNA form, the CDR3 reads TGTGCCAGCAGCCCAATCGGGACAGCACTCCAGCAGTACTTC. The chain joins TRBV11-2 to TRBJ2-7; 7 bases are shared with TRBD1. V dropped 5 bases and J dropped 8; count of bases not matched to a gene: 12. Germline-derived CDR1 and CDR2 are SGHAT and FQNNGV. The CDR3 runs to 14 residues.

This clonotype was recorded a few times. The chain couples TRBV27 to TRBJ2-1, with TRBD2 matching 10 bases. There are 14 residues in the CDR3. J was trimmed by 10 bases and V by 5 bases; bases with no gene match: 8. Germline V gives CDR1 MNHEY, CDR2 SMNVEV (reference sequence). This CDR3 is CASSHHPTSGEQFF. The CDR3 DNA reads as TGTGCCAGCAGTCACCACCCGACTAGCGGGGAGCAGTTCTTC.

This clonotype showed up just a few times. The rearrangement links TRBV21-1 to TRBJ2-5; TRBD1, the D gene given by the table, was not confirmed from the DNA. TRBV21-1 is a known pseudogene. This CDR3 spans 15 amino acids. The CDR3 DNA reads as TGTGCCAGCAGCAAAGCCTTGTACAGGGGTGCGACCCAGTACTTC. This encodes CASSKALYRGATQYF.

The V and J genes are TRBV5-1 and TRBJ2-5; 8 nucleotides agree with TRBD1. Germline CDR1 is SGHRS and CDR2 is YFSETQ. The V gene end was trimmed by 0 bases and the J gene end by 1 base; junction bases not matched to a gene: 5. CDR3 length equals 16 residues. The CDR3 bases are TGCGCCAGCAGCTTGGAGCTACAGGGGGTCCAAGAGACCCAGTACTTC. Its protein is CASSLELQGVQETQYF.

This clonotype was seen at least ten times. The V gene is TRBV11-2, the J gene TRBJ2-7, with 9 bases that match TRBD1. This CDR3 spans 15 amino acids. CDR1 and CDR2 from the germline V gene are SGHAT and FQNNGV. The junction had 11 bases not matched to a gene; V was cut back by 4 bases and J by 7 bases. The CDR3 reads CASSWGSGQGEEQYF. CDR3 nucleotide sequence: TGTGCCAGCAGCTGGGGCTCGGGACAGGGTGAGGAGCAGTACTTC.

There are a few counts of this clonotype. This chain links TRBV2 with TRBJ2-5; D is tentatively TRBD1 or TRBD2 (6 bases each). From germline, CDR1 is SNHLY and CDR2 FYNNEI. V lost 9 bases and J 5 bases, leaving 22 bases between the germline ends. The CDR3 sequence is 15 residues long. Written as DNA, the CDR3 is TGTGCCAGTGGGGAAGGGGGGCTGCTTGGGGAGACCCAGTACTTC. Amino acid sequence: CASGEGGLLGETQYF.

The gene calls are TRBV4-2 and TRBJ2-3, with D possibly being TRBD1 or TRBD2 (5 bases each). Trimming stripped 3 bases from V and 6 bases from J, with 10 bases between. From germline, CDR1 is LGHNA and CDR2 YNFKEQ. The CDR3 is 13 residues long. The CDR3 bases are TGTGCCAGCAGCCAGGGGGACGTCGATACGCAGTATTTT. As protein: CASSQGDVDTQYF.

The chain employs TRBV13 and TRBJ1-2; no definite D call. Looked up from germline, CDR1 is PRHDT and CDR2 is FYEKMQ (reference sequence). Deletions cut 5 bases from V and 4 bases from J, with 17 bases between. CDR3 length: 15 amino acids. In DNA, the CDR3 is TGTGCCAGCAGCCAGAGGAACCTGAGGCGCTATGGCTACACCTTC. It translates to CASSQRNLRRYGYTF. Full variable domain (rest looked up from reference TRBV13 and TRBJ1-2): AAGVIQSPRHLIKEKRETATLKCYPIPRHDTVYWYQQGPGQDPQFLISFYEKMQSDKGSIPDRFSAQQFSDYHSELNMSSLELGDSALYFCASSQRNLRRYGYTFGSGTRLTVV.

The chain recombines TRBV18 with TRBJ1-1; 9 nucleotides line up with TRBD1. Trimming removed 3 bases from V and 3 bases from J; junction bases left unmatched: 8. The V gene's germline CDR1 is KGHSH and CDR2 LQKENI. The CDR3 totals 16 residues. CDR3 sequence (DNA): TGTGCCAGCTCACCTTCACCGGGACAGGGAGACACTGAAGCTTTCTTT. This gives the protein CASSPSPGQGDTEAFF.

The chain carries TRBV12-5 and TRBJ2-3, with 9 bases lining up with TRBD2. This CDR3 region has 13 residues. Germline V CDR1 and CDR2: LGHNT, FRNRAP. V was clipped by 7 bases and J by 9 bases; unmatched bases: 8. CDR3 in amino acids: CASEPSGTRTQYF. Written as DNA, the CDR3 is TGTGCTAGTGAGCCTAGCGGGACACGAACGCAGTATTTT.

This clonotype was counted ten times or more. The V gene is TRBV18, the J gene TRBJ1-1; TRBD1 matches 9 bases. Trimming removed 8 bases from V and 3 bases from J; junction bases left unmatched: 4. The CDR3 extends over 13 amino acids. From germline, CDR1 is KGHSH and CDR2 LQKENI. DNA of the CDR3: TGTGCCAGCCTCCGGGACAGGGACACTGAAGCTTTCTTT. The encoded protein is CASLRDRDTEAFF.

V gene TRBV29-1 combines with J gene TRBJ2-1; D not resolved. The end of the DNA fits TRBJ2-7 better, so the J call may be wrong. Germline-derived CDR1 and CDR2 are SQVTM and ANQGSEA. The CDR3 loop spans 12 amino acids. CDR3 sequence: CSVDISYNEQYF. CDR3 in DNA: TGCAGCGTTGACATCTCCTACAATGAGCAGTACTTC.

The rearrangement uses TRBV7-9 and TRBJ2-1; 11 bases fit TRBD2. In germline, CDR1 is SEHNR, CDR2 FQNEAQ (reference sequence). V trimming: 10 bases; J trimming: 5 bases; junction bases outside the gene matches: 4. The CDR3 is made up of 13 amino acids. CDR3 DNA: TGTGCCACCGGGACTAGCGGAAACAATGAGCAGTTCTTC. Amino acid sequence: CATGTSGNNEQFF.

This clonotype was detected a few times. V gene TRBV6-2 or TRBV6-3 combines with J gene TRBJ1-2; 9 positions agree with TRBD1. Trimming at V came to 3 bases and at J to 0 bases, leaving 2 bases not matched to a gene. Germline CDR1 reads MNHEY; CDR2 reads SVGEGT. This CDR3 is built from 15 residues. This CDR3 reads CASSYGQGPNYGYTF. In DNA, the CDR3 is TGTGCCAGCAGTTATGGACAGGGGCCTAACTATGGCTACACCTTC.

The rearrangement links TRBV5-1 to TRBJ1-6; a possible D gene is TRBD1 (5 bases). CDR1 and CDR2 (germline): SGHRS, YFSETQ. V lost 3 bases and J 9 bases, leaving 13 bases between the germline ends. The CDR3 has 14 residues. In nucleotides, the CDR3 is TGCGCCAGCAGCTCCAGGGTGTCCGGTTCACCCCTCCACTTT. This encodes CASSSRVSGSPLHF.

This clonotype appeared many times. The chain recombines TRBV4-1 with TRBJ1-2; the D gene is possibly TRBD1 (6 bases). V lost 1 base and J 4 bases, leaving 13 bases between the germline ends. The germline CDR1 and CDR2 sequences are MGHRA and YSYEKL. The CDR3 sequence is 15 residues long. CDR3 nucleotide sequence: TGCGCCAGCAGCCAAGGAGCAGGGGTGGGCTATGGCTACACCTTC. Amino acid sequence: CASSQGAGVGYGYTF.

Concerning this clonotype itself: One base away lies a much larger clone, so this may be a sequencing read error. Because the CDR3 is missing its conserved closing phenylalanine or tryptophan, this is likely a read error. The V gene is TRBV15, the J gene TRBJ2-1, with D tentatively TRBD1 or TRBD2 (5 bases each). The CDR3 consists of 13 residues. V was clipped by 8 bases and J by 10 bases, with 18 bases between them. Germline V gene sequence: CDR1 LNHNV, CDR2 YYDKDF (reference sequence). CDR3 sequence: CATLPRWGSEQFL. CDR3 bases: TGTGCCACCCTCCCGCGGTGGGGGAGCGAGCAGTTCTTA.

This clonotype was detected only a few times. This chain joins TRBV6-2 or TRBV6-3 and TRBJ2-5; 7 positions match TRBD2. The CDR3 length is 14 residues. Trimming cost V 10 bases and J 1 base; bases outside gene matches: 9. Germline CDR1 MNHEY, CDR2 SVGEGT. As DNA, the CDR3 is TGTGCCACATTTGTCGGGGGGATCCAAGAGACCCAGTACTTC. Translated, it gives CATFVGGIQETQYF.

This clonotype has at least ten counts. The V call is TRBV5-1, the J call TRBJ2-7, with D perhaps matching TRBD1 (5 bases). The CDR3 contains 15 residues. Looked up from germline, CDR1 is SGHRS and CDR2 is YFSETQ. Trimming stripped 5 bases from V and 0 bases from J, with 15 bases between. The CDR3 loop is CASRLQTESSYEQYF. The CDR3 nucleotides are TGCGCCAGCAGACTCCAGACAGAGAGCTCCTACGAGCAGTACTTC.

V and J are TRBV20-1 and TRBJ2-5; D is undetermined. Between the trimmed V and J ends, which lost 3 bases and 13 bases, there was a span of 21 bases. The CDR3 covers 13 residues. Germline V lookup: CDR1 DFQATT, CDR2 SNEGSKA (reference sequence). CDR3 loop: CSARDPTSGRLYF. The CDR3 DNA is TGCAGTGCTAGGGACCCTACTTCTGGAAGATTGTACTTC.

This clonotype turned up a few times. With a much larger clone just one base away, this may be a read error. The V and J genes are TRBV29-1 and TRBJ2-4; 8 bases are a match to TRBD1. V trimming: 2 bases; J trimming: 13 bases; junction bases outside the gene matches: 16. Germline V gives CDR1 SQVTM, CDR2 ANQGSEA. The CDR3 extends over 15 amino acids. This chain's CDR3 is CSVEMRDRHYNEQYF. The CDR3 bases are TGCAGCGTTGAAATGCGGGACAGGCATTACAATGAGCAGTACTTC. The full variable domain, completed using reference TRBV29-1 and TRBJ2-4, is SAVISQKPSRDICQRGTSLTIQCQVDSQVTMMFWYRQQPGQSLTLIATANQGSEATYESGFVIDKFPISRPNLTFSTLTVSNMSPEDSSIYLCSVEMRDRHYNEQYFGAGTRLSVL.

This clonotype has a count of ten or more. The rearrangement uses TRBV18 and TRBJ2-7, with TRBD2 identical over 7 bases. The CDR3 contains 15 residues. Germline V gene sequence: CDR1 KGHSH, CDR2 LQKENI. After removal of 3 bases from V and 0 bases from J, the junction contained 5 bases not matched to a gene. The chain's CDR3 is CASSPRSGDSYEQYF. CDR3 DNA sequence: TGTGCCAGCTCACCGAGAAGCGGGGACTCCTACGAGCAGTACTTC.

This clonotype was recorded a few times. V usage is TRBV7-2 and J usage is TRBJ1-1; the D is unclear. Germline V gene lookup returns CDR1 SGHTA and CDR2 FQGNSA. The CDR3 covers 14 residues. V was clipped by 5 bases and J by 1 base, with 11 bases between them. The CDR3 sequence: CASSIPPRNTEAFF. CDR3 nucleotide sequence: TGTGCCAGCAGCATACCACCAAGGAACACTGAAGCTTTCTTT.

This clonotype has ten or more counts. The V gene is TRBV25-1, the J gene TRBJ2-7, with 10 bases fitting TRBD2. J lost 2 bases, V lost 10 bases, and 5 bases had no gene match. This CDR3 comprises 13 residues. Per germline, CDR1 MGHDK and CDR2 SYGVNS. CDR3 sequence (DNA): TGTGCCACCCAACTAGCGGGACCCTACGAGCAGTACTTC. This translates into CATQLAGPYEQYF.

As regards this clonotype: It may be a read error: a sequence one base away is much more abundant. The chain combines TRBV9 with TRBJ2-1; 9 nucleotides agree with TRBD2. This CDR3 spans 13 amino acids. Germline-derived CDR1 and CDR2 are SGDLS and YYNGEE. After removal of 5 bases from V and 9 bases from J, the junction contained 6 bases not matched to a gene. The CDR3 spells CASRVIAGVEQFF. The CDR3 bases are TGTGCCAGCAGGGTAATAGCGGGGGTTGAGCAGTTCTTC.

This clonotype was found a few times. The chain links TRBV12-3 or TRBV12-4 to TRBJ2-1; possible D gene TRBD2, 5 bases. The ends were cut back, 6 bases at V and 12 bases at J, with 18 bases in the middle. The length of the CDR3 is 13 residues. DNA of the CDR3: TGTGCCAGCAGCTGGGTGGGGAGCCAGCTGCAGTTCTTC. It codes for CASSWVGSQLQFF.

This sequence joins TRBV6-6 and TRBJ2-7, with 13 bases aligning to TRBD2. V dropped 7 bases and J dropped 4; count of bases not matched to a gene: 4. The germline CDR1 and CDR2 sequences are MNHNY and SVGAGI (reference sequence). There are 14 residues in the CDR3. DNA for the CDR3: TGTGCCAGCACCCAGACTAGCGGGGGGTACGAGCAGTACTTC. Encoded protein: CASTQTSGGYEQYF.

This rearrangement joins TRBV20-1 to TRBJ1-3; D is unclear. This CDR3 has 14 residues. V was cut by 1 base and J by 1 base, with 8 bases left in between. Germline CDR1 and CDR2: DFQATT and SNEGSKA (reference sequence). In DNA form, the CDR3 reads TGCAGTGCTAGAGTGGGCAGTTCTGGAAACACCATATATTTT. It yields the protein CSARVGSSGNTIYF.

A few counts support this clonotype. A read error may be the cause here, since a much bigger clone is one base away. The rearrangement joins TRBV6-5 to TRBJ2-7; a possible D gene is TRBD1 (7 bases). In germline, CDR1 is MNHEY, CDR2 SVGAGI. This CDR3 has 14 amino acids. Trimming removed 6 bases from V and 3 bases from J, with 15 bases in between. The CDR3 sequence: CASRYGGTVYEQYF. The CDR3 DNA follows: TGTGCCAGCAGGTACGGAGGGACAGTCTACGAGCAGTACTTC.

At least ten counts were recorded for this clonotype. The chain links TRBV11-2 to TRBJ2-2; D possibly corresponds to TRBD2 (5 bases). The germline CDR1 and CDR2 sequences are SGHAT and FQNNGV. V gave up 5 bases and J gave up 1 base, with 8 bases separating them. The CDR3 runs to 14 residues. Here the CDR3 reads CASSRRGNTGELFF. For the CDR3, the DNA is TGTGCCAGCAGCCGTCGGGGGAACACCGGGGAGCTGTTTTTT.